The TCR beta chain under discussion was sequenced for a study of blood T cell repertoires in COVID-19. Looking at the study overall: Both acute and convalescent COVID-19 samples were obtained from the United States, Italy and Spain.

The CDR3 runs 14 residues. Trimming cost V 5 bases and J 7 bases, with 20 bases left between them. Germline-derived CDR1 and CDR2 are SQVTM and ANQGSEA. As handled by the study authors: It was from reference gene primer amplification that nucleated cell counts were estimated. Repertoires were generated with immunoSEQ multiplex PCR, while TCRdb's copy carries only in-frame clones and drops some. V and J calls and clone size are those listed in that table; D and trimming were worked out from the DNA. The profile shows about 160,000 clones, around 80% of them singletons. This chain links TRBV29-1 with TRBJ2-5, with TRBD2 as a possible D gene (6 bases). The TCR originated in a woman at least 80 years old with acute or convalescent COVID-19. The material sequenced was peripheral blood. The CDR3 DNA is TGCAGCGTTCGCAATTTAGCCCAAGCGGGGACCCAGTACTTC. This sequence encodes CSVRNLAQAGTQYF.